The next 28 T cell receptor beta chains were all read from a single sample in a study of T-cell reconstitution after alpha-beta-depleted transplantation in children (dated by TCRdb to 2016 to 2017). The sample's treatment or condition label, in plain terms: allogeneic hematopoietic cell transplantation with graft depleted of TCRalphabeta T cells and CD19 B cells. Libraries were constructed by PCR. The sequencer listed for this sample is Illumina HiSeq 2500. TCR library preparation used molecular barcoding, with unique molecular identifiers applied to normalize quantification of the TCRbeta repertoire. In-frame beta chains were kept once TCRdb had trimmed the public reads at Q25 with fastp and called clones with MiXCR. CDR3 protein sequences are deduplicated, and each keeps its most common genes and DNA. The sample data list 250,000 to 300,000 distinct CDR3 sequences, and around 10% of these were observed just once. 20% to 30% of the sample belongs to the ten largest clones.

The sample here was peripheral blood, taken 180 days after TCRalphabeta/CD19-depleted stem cell transplant. The receptors here all came from a male patient between 2 and 10 years old who had a stem cell transplant for chronic granulomatous disease, so the T cells may come from the graft donor.

Many counts were recorded for this clonotype. The J gene is TRBJ1-2, the V gene TRBV5-1; 7 positions agree with TRBD1. Trimming took 4 bases from V and 2 from J; bases not matched to a gene: 5. The CDR3 runs to 14 residues. Germline CDR1 is SGHRS and CDR2 is YFSETQ. The CDR3 protein is CASSPGQDNYGYTF. As DNA, the CDR3 is TGCGCCAGCAGCCCTGGACAGGACAACTATGGCTACACCTTC.

This clonotype showed up many times. The rearrangement joins TRBV27 to TRBJ1-6; D may be TRBD1 (5 bases). V lost 3 bases, J lost 7 bases, and 7 bases lay in between. CDR1 MNHEY and CDR2 SMNVEV come from the germline V gene (reference sequence). The CDR3 has 13 amino acids. CDR3: CASSFRENSPLHF. The DNA for the CDR3 is TGTGCCAGCAGTTTCAGGGAGAATTCACCCCTCCACTTT.

This clonotype was seen more than once but under ten times. This chain connects TRBV6-4 to TRBJ2-3; no clear D. The germline gives CDR1 MRHNA, CDR2 SNTAGT. V was pared by 6 bases and J by 0 bases, with 10 bases between. This CDR3 spans 14 amino acids. This CDR3 is CASRTQPSTDTQYF. As DNA, the CDR3 is TGTGCCAGCAGGACCCAGCCCAGCACAGATACGCAGTATTTT.

The table lists this clonotype with many counts. The chain has TRBV18 and TRBJ1-1; 9 nucleotides align to TRBD1. CDR3 size: 12 residues. V shed 8 bases and J 13 bases; nucleotides not matched to a gene: 11. The germline V gene has CDR1 KGHSH and CDR2 LQKENI. DNA of the CDR3: TGTGCCAGCAAAAGGGGCGGGACAGGGCGTTTCTTT. Translated, it gives CASKRGGTGRFF.

This clonotype was seen a handful of times. The J gene is TRBJ2-7, the V gene TRBV20-1, with D tentatively TRBD1 or TRBD2 (5 bases each). The CDR3 length is 14 residues. Trimming pared 6 bases from V and 2 bases from J, leaving 17 bases between. Germline loops: CDR1 DFQATT, CDR2 SNEGSKA (reference sequence). The CDR3: CSALAGTEAYEQYF. The CDR3 DNA reads as TGCAGTGCCCTAGCAGGGACGGAGGCCTACGAGCAGTACTTC.

This clonotype was counted ten times or more. CDR3 sequence: CAISAEFRQETQYF. The CDR3 nucleotides read TGTGCCATCAGTGCTGAGTTCCGCCAAGAGACCCAGTACTTC. The chain combines TRBV10-3 with TRBJ2-5; D uncertain. CDR1 and CDR2 from the germline V gene are ENHRY and SYGVKD. The CDR3 has 14 amino acids. Trimming shortened V by 4 bases and J by 1 base, and 10 bases separated the two germline ends.

This clonotype has at least ten counts. The gene calls are TRBV29-1 and TRBJ1-4; a possible D gene is TRBD1 (6 bases). The CDR3 is made up of 14 amino acids. Trimming left V 5 bases short and J 4 bases short, with 14 bases between. Per germline, CDR1 SQVTM and CDR2 ANQGSEA. CDR3 protein: CSVRYRESNEKLFF. The CDR3, as DNA: TGCAGCGTTCGCTACAGGGAGAGTAATGAAAAACTGTTTTTT.

Concerning this clonotype: Just one base apart from a much larger clone, this may be a read error. The CDR3 bases are TGCAGTGCTAGAGAGAGGGTTTTTGGTATGAACACTGAAGCTTTCTTT. Amino acids: CSARERVFGMNTEAFF. V usage is TRBV20-1 and J usage is TRBJ1-1; D not resolved. Germline V lookup: CDR1 DFQATT, CDR2 SNEGSKA (reference sequence). With 0 bases removed from V and 0 bases from J, the gap between germline ends came to 14 bases. The CDR3 length is 16 residues.

This clonotype was counted many times. The CDR3 here is CASRSMGQAYNEQFF. CDR3 nucleotide sequence: TGTGCCAGCAGGTCAATGGGACAGGCCTACAATGAGCAGTTCTTC. The chain has TRBV12-3 or TRBV12-4 and TRBJ2-1; 8 bases fit TRBD1. This CDR3 is 15 amino acids long. The V and J ends lost 6 bases and 2 bases, in that order; junction bases with no gene match: 6.

This clonotype was counted ten times or more. J is TRBJ2-4 and V is TRBV12-3 or TRBV12-4; the D is unclear. V was clipped by 3 bases and J by 0 bases, with 18 bases between them. The CDR3 is 18 residues long. The CDR3 DNA follows: TGTGCCAGCAGTTTTGGGCAGGACCCCAATCTAGCCAAAAACATTCAGTACTTC. Residues: CASSFGQDPNLAKNIQYF.

This clonotype was detected ten times or more. This chain uses TRBV20-1 with TRBJ2-7, with D tentatively TRBD1 (6 bases). Germline lookup yields CDR1 DFQATT and CDR2 SNEGSKA (reference sequence). The CDR3 has 12 residues. V was pared by 2 bases and J by 5 bases, with 10 bases between. CDR3 nucleotides: TGCAGTGCTAGAAAACAGGGCCACGAGCAGTACTTC. This codes for CSARKQGHEQYF.

Many counts were recorded for this clonotype. The V and J genes are TRBV20-1 and TRBJ2-3; no firm D call. The CDR3 spans 15 residues. The germline CDR1 and CDR2 sequences are DFQATT and SNEGSKA (reference sequence). Trimming took 1 base from V and 0 from J, leaving 11 bases between them. The CDR3 nucleotides are TGCAGTGCTAGAGGGAAGGTGGGAAGCACAGATACGCAGTATTTT. Translating gives CSARGKVGSTDTQYF.

This clonotype was counted many times. The chain has TRBV28 and TRBJ1-1; the match to TRBD1 covers 7 bases. CDR1 and CDR2 from the germline V gene are MDHEN and SYDVKM. Trimming at V came to 3 bases and at J to 0 bases, leaving 10 bases not matched to a gene. CDR3 length equals 17 residues. In nucleotides, the CDR3 is TGTGCCAGCAGTTTTTACGGGACAGAGTTTCTGAACACTGAAGCTTTCTTT. This gives the protein CASSFYGTEFLNTEAFF.

The table lists this clonotype with many counts. This sequence joins TRBV7-8 and TRBJ2-2; TRBD2 is a possible D gene (6 bases). Germline V gives CDR1 SGHVS, CDR2 FQNEAQ. The ends were cut back, 5 bases at V and 5 bases at J, with 21 bases in the middle. The CDR3 is 17 amino acids. The CDR3 nucleotides are TGTGCCAGCAGCGACCGCCGGAGCGGAGGGCCTACCGGGGAGCTGTTTTTT. It yields the protein CASSDRRSGGPTGELFF.

This clonotype occurred a few times. The chain employs TRBV27 and TRBJ1-5; D not resolved. Germline V lookup: CDR1 MNHEY, CDR2 SMNVEV (reference sequence). The CDR3 contains 16 residues. V was clipped by 5 bases and J by 0 bases, with 14 bases between them. In nucleotides, the CDR3 is TGTGCCAGCAGTCCCCGACGGACTCTTAGCAATCAGCCCCAGCATTTT. It translates to CASSPRRTLSNQPQHF.

This clonotype was observed many times. The chain is built from TRBV3-1 and TRBJ2-2; tentative D call: TRBD2 (5 bases). The germline V gene has CDR1 LGHDT and CDR2 YNNKEL (reference sequence). The CDR3 is 17 residues long. Trimming removed 4 bases from V and 0 bases from J, with 15 bases in between. This CDR3 reads CASSPPGERPNTGELFF. The CDR3 DNA reads as TGTGCCAGCAGCCCCCCCGGGGAGCGGCCGAACACCGGGGAGCTGTTTTTT.

This clonotype has at least ten counts. This chain joins TRBV4-2 and TRBJ1-1, with no clear D. Deletions cut 0 bases from V and 3 bases from J, with 8 bases between. The CDR3 covers 14 residues. Germline V lookup: CDR1 LGHNA, CDR2 YNFKEQ. The CDR3 protein is CASSQESGYTEAFF. DNA for the CDR3: TGTGCCAGCAGCCAAGAGTCGGGTTACACTGAAGCTTTCTTT.

A word on this clonotype: This may be a read error: a much more frequent sequence differs by one nucleotide. The CDR3 does not end in the conserved phenylalanine or tryptophan, so this is likely a read error. The gene calls are TRBV4-2 and TRBJ2-4; perhaps TRBD1 as D (5 bases). Between the trimmed V and J ends, which lost 6 bases and 1 base, there was a span of 19 bases. Germline V lookup: CDR1 LGHNA, CDR2 YNFKEQ. This CDR3 has 17 residues. The CDR3 DNA reads TGTGCCAGCAGAGAGATAGCTGACAGTACCGCCAAAAACATTCAGTACTCC. This encodes CASREIADSTAKNIQYS.

This clonotype was observed at least ten times. This chain uses TRBV15 with TRBJ1-2, with TRBD1 identical over 8 bases. Unmatched junction bases numbered 14, after V lost 3 bases and J lost 5 bases. Germline CDR1 LNHNV, CDR2 YYDKDF (reference sequence). The CDR3 spans 17 residues. The CDR3 sequence is CATSSNRDRGTVYGYTF. The CDR3 nucleotides are TGTGCCACCAGCAGCAACCGTGACAGGGGAACGGTGTATGGCTACACCTTC.

With regard to this clonotype: A much larger clone differs by one base, so this may be a read error. The rearrangement joins TRBV6-1 to TRBJ2-2, with no clear D. The length of the CDR3 is 15 residues. V lost 3 bases and J 2 bases, leaving 10 bases between the germline ends. Germline-derived CDR1 and CDR2 are MNHNS and SASEGT. CDR3 residues: CASSEIGVNTGELFF. The CDR3, as DNA: TGTGCCAGCAGTGAGATAGGAGTCAACACCGGGGAGCTGTTTTTT.

Ten or more counts support this clonotype. The DNA for the CDR3 is TGTGCCAGCAGCCAAGAAGTCCTAGCGGGACCTTTGGGGGAGCAGTACTTC. This encodes CASSQEVLAGPLGEQYF. The V call is TRBV4-2, the J call TRBJ2-7, with 9 bases fitting TRBD2. With V trimmed by 0 bases and J by 7 bases, 13 bases remained unmatched. The CDR3 consists of 17 residues. Germline loops: CDR1 LGHNA, CDR2 YNFKEQ.

There are many counts of this clonotype. This chain connects TRBV3-1 to TRBJ1-4; a possible D gene is TRBD1 (5 bases). This CDR3 has 14 amino acids. CDR1 and CDR2 from the germline V gene are LGHDT and YNNKEL (reference sequence). With 3 bases removed from V and 7 bases from J, the gap between germline ends came to 12 bases. Here the CDR3 reads CASSQRGQSEKLFF. The CDR3, as DNA: TGTGCCAGCAGCCAGCGAGGACAATCTGAAAAACTGTTTTTT.

Ten or more counts support this clonotype. The chain employs TRBV6-5 and TRBJ2-1, with TRBD2 matching over 7 bases. CDR1 and CDR2 (germline): MNHEY, SVGAGI. Trimming took 2 bases from V and 2 from J; bases not matched to a gene: 9. The CDR3 has 17 amino acids. The CDR3 bases are TGTGCCAGCAGTTACGGGCGAGCGGGAAGGGCCTACAATGAGCAGTTCTTC. It specifies CASSYGRAGRAYNEQFF.

Judged by abundance, this clonotype is medium-sized. This chain joins TRBV11-2 and TRBJ2-3; D unclear. The V gene lost 2 bases and the J gene lost 0 bases, with 3 bases spanning the gap. Germline V CDR1 and CDR2: SGHAT, FQNNGV. The CDR3 runs 13 residues. CDR3 residues: CASSLISTDTQYF. CDR3 nucleotides: TGTGCCAGCAGCTTAATAAGCACAGATACGCAGTATTTT.

This clonotype was found many times. As DNA, the CDR3 is TGCAGCGTCTTCGACAGGGTTAGCTACAATGAGCAGTTCTTC. This encodes CSVFDRVSYNEQFF. The rearrangement joins TRBV29-1 to TRBJ2-1; 7 positions match TRBD1. CDR1 is SQVTM and CDR2 is ANQGSEA in the germline V gene. This CDR3 is built from 14 residues. V was pared by 6 bases and J by 3 bases, with 8 bases of the junction left unmatched.

At least ten counts were recorded for this clonotype. The CDR3 loop reads CASSAPPRGGGYTF. For the CDR3, the DNA is TGTGCCAGCAGTGCCCCACCGCGGGGTGGTGGCTACACCTTC. This rearrangement joins TRBV6-1 to TRBJ1-2; D gene ambiguous. There are 14 residues in the CDR3. The V end was cut by 4 bases, the J end by 7 bases, with 16 bases between. Germline V gene data show CDR1 as MNHNS and CDR2 as SASEGT.

At least ten counts were recorded for this clonotype. The V gene is TRBV10-2, the J gene TRBJ2-5; 9 bases fit TRBD1. The V gene's germline CDR1 is WSHSY and CDR2 SAAADI. Trimming cost V 2 bases and J 5 bases; bases outside gene matches: 15. CDR3 size: 18 residues. For the CDR3, the DNA is TGCGCCAGCAGTGAGCCCCGACAGGGGGTTCCCCACGGGGAGACCCAGTACTTC. Translating gives CASSEPRQGVPHGETQYF.

This clonotype was observed at least ten times. CDR3 sequence (DNA): TGCGCCAGCCGGGACAGGTGGCAAGAGACCCAGTACTTC. Its protein is CASRDRWQETQYF. The gene calls are TRBV5-1 and TRBJ2-5; TRBD1 matches 8 bases. The germline V gene encodes CDR1 SGHRS and CDR2 YFSETQ. After removal of 7 bases from V and 2 bases from J, the junction contained 4 bases not matched to a gene. CDR3 length: 13 residues. Full variable domain (missing parts from reference TRBV5-1 and TRBJ2-5): KAGVTQTPRYLIKTRGQQVTLSCSPISGHRSVSWYQQTPGQGLQFLFEYFSETQRNKGNFPGRFSGRQFSNSRSEMNVSTLELGDSALYLCASRDRWQETQYFGPGTRLLVL.